This TCR beta chain was identified during a study of T cell responses to AZD1222 COVID-19 vaccine. Whole-study findings and limits: Only a handful of AZD1222 recipients, about six in all, had baseline seropositivity. Spike-specific TCR breadth and depth went up after people got two AZD1222 doses. After the peak T cell response, and only then, were repertoires sampled. Donors skewed white British and female; clonal diversity was possibly underestimated.

Profiled with immunoSEQ multiplex PCR; TCRdb holds only in-frame clones, not every one. Here the sample spans about 120,000 clones, about 90% being singletons. A note on this clone: The antigen is unknown.

The CDR3 is 15 residues long. V shed 8 bases and J 6 bases; nucleotides not matched to a gene: 14. Germline V gene data show CDR1 as ENHRY and CDR2 as SYGVKD. The V call is TRBV10-3, the J call TRBJ1-2; 8 bases are a match to TRBD1. This sequence originates from an adult in good health. Sequencing was performed on peripheral blood, taken on day 0 of AZD1222 vaccination. As DNA, the CDR3 is TGTGCCATCCGGGACAGGTGGGGTAGAGTTGATGGCTACACCTTC. Translation gives CAIRDRWGRVDGYTF.